One sample yielded the 24 T cell receptor beta chains listed below, sequenced in a study of CXCR3-negative and CXCR3-positive naive CD8 T cells (dated by TCRdb to between 2018 and 2021). What the authors observed across the whole study: Compared with CXCR3-negative naive cells, CXCR3-positive naive cells had TRB CDR3s with higher hydrophobicity (lower Kidera factor 4), lower energy, and higher strength and volume indices.

These receptors' antigens are unknown. The listed sequencing device is NextSeq 550. The Human TCR Profiling Kit (MiLaboratory) was used to make UMI-labeled 5' RACE TRB cDNA libraries. TCRdb reprocessed the reads, and each CDR3 protein sequence is entered once, without DNA. This sample's table contains some 130,000 distinct CDR3 sequences. The ten largest clonotypes hold about 0.62% of the sample. Material: naive CXCR3+ CD8+ T cells from blood. Explained via the paper, the cell subset or site label denotes: CD45RO-CCR7+CD27+CD95- naive CD8+ T cells expressing CXCR3 (TNR3+). The receptors shown here come from a human donor in good health. Some clones in this sample may be carry-over from other donors' samples.

This sequence joins TRBV29-1 and TRBJ2-7; TCRdb selects TRBD1, and the lack of DNA leaves this call unchecked. Germline V gives CDR1 SQVTM, CDR2 ANQGSEA. The CDR3 covers 13 residues. The CDR3: CSVFRTGGVEQYF.

CDR3 residues: CASSLSTGELFF. V and J are TRBV7-9 and TRBJ2-2. CDR1 and CDR2 from the germline V gene are SEHNR and FQNEAQ (reference sequence). The CDR3 spans 12 residues.

The rearrangement uses TRBV4-3 and TRBJ1-1; TCRdb proposes TRBD1, but this gene call is untestable without DNA. The CDR3 has 17 residues. Germline V gives CDR1 LGHNA, CDR2 YSLEER. CDR3 sequence: CASSQDGSRGVVTEAFF.

The rearrangement uses TRBV7-6 and TRBJ1-1. CDR1 is SGHVS, CDR2 FNYEAQ, per germline. The CDR3 is 15 amino acids. The CDR3 loop reads CASRAGWGSNTEAFF. Combining the CDR3 with reference TRBV7-6 and TRBJ1-1 gives the whole variable domain GAGVSQSPRYKVTKRGQDVALRCDPISGHVSLYWYRQALGQGPEFLTYFNYEAQQDKSGLPNDRFSAERPEGSISTLTIQRTEQRDSAMYRCASRAGWGSNTEAFFGQGTRLTVV.

The rearrangement uses TRBV12-3 or TRBV12-4 and TRBJ1-2; TCRdb gives TRBD1 as the D gene, but with no DNA this cannot be confirmed. The CDR3 is 14 amino acids. CDR3 protein: CASSEQGADYGYTF.

The V and J genes are TRBV7-9 and TRBJ1-1; with no DNA, the TCRdb D assignment of TRBD1 cannot be verified. CDR3 length: 17 residues. CDR1 and CDR2 from the germline V gene are SEHNR and FQNEAQ (reference sequence). CDR3 loop: CASSFLGQGAGNTEAFF.

The chain combines TRBV7-9 with TRBJ1-6; the TRBD1 assignment by TCRdb is unverifiable without DNA. The CDR3 has 17 amino acids. Germline CDR1 is SEHNR and CDR2 is FQNEAQ (reference sequence). CDR3 amino acids: CASSLLYRDRNNSPLHF.

The CDR3 is CASSVTGTSGSPSEQYF. J is TRBJ2-7 and V is TRBV9; TCRdb designates TRBD2, a call that cannot be tested without DNA. The CDR3 consists of 17 residues. CDR1 and CDR2 (germline): SGDLS, YYNGEE.

CDR3 protein: CASSQTPTGELFF. V and J are TRBV11-2 and TRBJ2-2. The CDR3 spans 13 residues. Germline CDR1 reads SGHAT; CDR2 reads FQNNGV. Filled out from reference TRBV11-2 and TRBJ2-2, the complete variable domain reads EAGVAQSPRYKIIEKRQSVAFWCNPISGHATLYWYQQILGQGPKLLIQFQNNGVVDDSQLPKDRFSAERLKGVDSTLKIQPAKLEDSAVYLCASSQTPTGELFFGEGSRLTVL.

The chain recombines TRBV7-3 with TRBJ1-1. Germline CDR1 reads SGHTA; CDR2 reads FQGTGA. This CDR3 contains 14 residues. The CDR3 here is CASSDPAKNTEAFF.

The genes are TRBV20-1 and TRBJ2-1; checking the TCRdb D call of TRBD2 is not possible without DNA. CDR1 DFQATT and CDR2 SNEGSKA come from the germline V gene (reference sequence). The CDR3 is 13 residues long. The CDR3 here is CSAQGLNYNEQFF.

This rearrangement joins TRBV20-1 to TRBJ2-1; lacking DNA, the TRBD2 call made by TCRdb goes unchecked. Germline values: CDR1 DFQATT, CDR2 SNEGSKA (reference sequence). The CDR3 length is 13 residues. CDR3: CSATASGSNEQFF.

The V gene is TRBV29-1, the J gene TRBJ2-7; TCRdb calls TRBD1, which cannot be checked without DNA. The germline V gene encodes CDR1 SQVTM and CDR2 ANQGSEA. The CDR3 spans 14 residues. CDR3 loop: CSVEPRGEGYEQYF.

The chain uses TRBV7-6 and TRBJ2-2. The germline V gene encodes CDR1 SGHVS and CDR2 FNYEAQ. The CDR3 is 19 amino acids. CDR3 in amino acids: CASSYGEFTGSLTTGELFF.

The chain links TRBV11-3 to TRBJ2-5; TCRdb's D call, TRBD2, is unchecked because there is no DNA. This CDR3 comprises 21 residues. Per the germline V gene, CDR1 is SGHNT and CDR2 is YENEEA. This chain's CDR3 is CASSLRAAGTSGGRVLETQYF.

The chain links TRBV20-1 to TRBJ1-1. Looked up from germline, CDR1 is DFQATT and CDR2 is SNEGSKA (reference sequence). The CDR3 spans 12 residues. This chain's CDR3 is CSARVSDTEAFF.

V and J are TRBV4-3 and TRBJ1-6; TCRdb returns TRBD1, unconfirmable since there is no DNA. Germline CDR1 LGHNA, CDR2 YSLEER. The CDR3 totals 16 residues. This CDR3 reads CASSQEIGTGNSPLHF.

V usage is TRBV28 and J usage is TRBJ2-3; TCRdb's assignment of TRBD1 cannot be checked, as there is no DNA. This CDR3 spans 15 amino acids. The germline gives CDR1 MDHEN, CDR2 SYDVKM. CDR3 in amino acids: CASSFPGVGTDTQYF.

The chain carries TRBV6-1 and TRBJ2-7; absent DNA, TCRdb's TRBD1 call cannot be checked. The CDR3 has 16 residues. CDR1 is MNHNS and CDR2 is SASEGT in the germline V gene. This CDR3 reads CASSETVGAKSYEQYF.

This chain connects TRBV25-1 to TRBJ1-1; TCRdb proposes TRBD1, but this gene call is untestable without DNA. CDR1 and CDR2 from the germline V gene are MGHDK and SYGVNS. The CDR3 sequence is 12 residues long. The CDR3 is CASGTENTEAFF. Based on the CDR3 plus reference TRBV25-1 and TRBJ1-1, the full variable domain is EADIYQTPRYLVIGTGKKITLECSQTMGHDKMYWYQQDPGMELHLIHYSYGVNSTEKGDLSSESTVSRIRTEHFPLTLESARPSHTSQYLCASGTENTEAFFGQGTRLTVV.

V is TRBV14 and J is TRBJ2-3; TCRdb's D call of TRBD2 is untestable without DNA. Germline CDR1 and CDR2: SGHDN and FVKESK. The length of the CDR3 is 19 residues. CDR3 residues: CASSKATSGKTTWPDTQYF.

The rearrangement uses TRBV19 and TRBJ2-6. CDR1 is LNHDA and CDR2 is SQIVND in the germline V gene (reference sequence). The CDR3 has 15 residues. CDR3 sequence: CASSAQSSGANVLTF.

The chain is built from TRBV12-3 or TRBV12-4 and TRBJ2-1; TCRdb lists TRBD1, though no DNA is available to test this call. The CDR3 loop spans 14 amino acids. The chain's CDR3 is CASTPDRLYNEQFF.

J is TRBJ2-5 and V is TRBV7-6. CDR1 and CDR2 (germline): SGHVS, FNYEAQ. The CDR3 totals 14 residues. CDR3 region: CASSFSGTKETQYF.